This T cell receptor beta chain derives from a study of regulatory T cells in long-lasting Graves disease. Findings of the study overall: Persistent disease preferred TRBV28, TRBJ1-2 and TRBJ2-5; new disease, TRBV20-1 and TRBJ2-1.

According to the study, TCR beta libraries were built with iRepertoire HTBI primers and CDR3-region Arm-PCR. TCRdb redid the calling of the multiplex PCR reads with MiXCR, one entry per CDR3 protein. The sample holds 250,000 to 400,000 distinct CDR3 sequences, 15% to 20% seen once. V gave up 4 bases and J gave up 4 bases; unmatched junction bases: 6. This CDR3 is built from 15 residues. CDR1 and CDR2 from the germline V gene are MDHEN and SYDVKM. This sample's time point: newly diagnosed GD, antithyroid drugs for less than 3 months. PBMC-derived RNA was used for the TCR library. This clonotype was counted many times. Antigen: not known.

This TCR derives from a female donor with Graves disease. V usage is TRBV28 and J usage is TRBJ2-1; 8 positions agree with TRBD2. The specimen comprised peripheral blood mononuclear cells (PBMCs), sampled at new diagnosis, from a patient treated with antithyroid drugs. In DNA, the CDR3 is TGTGCCAGCAGTTCCAGCGGGAGAAGGTACAATGAGCAGTTCTTC. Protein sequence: CASSSSGRRYNEQFF.